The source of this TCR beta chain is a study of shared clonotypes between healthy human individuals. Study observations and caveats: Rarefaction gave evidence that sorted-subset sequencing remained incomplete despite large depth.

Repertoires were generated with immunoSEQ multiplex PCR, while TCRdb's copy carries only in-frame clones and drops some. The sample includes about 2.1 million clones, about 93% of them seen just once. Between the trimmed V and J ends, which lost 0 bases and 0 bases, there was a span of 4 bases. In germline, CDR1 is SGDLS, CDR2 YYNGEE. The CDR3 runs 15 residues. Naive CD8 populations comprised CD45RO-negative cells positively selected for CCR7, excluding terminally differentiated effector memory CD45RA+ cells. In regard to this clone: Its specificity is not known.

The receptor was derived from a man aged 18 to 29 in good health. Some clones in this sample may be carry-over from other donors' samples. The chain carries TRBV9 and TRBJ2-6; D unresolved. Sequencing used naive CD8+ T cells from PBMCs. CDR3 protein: CASSVARSGANVLTF. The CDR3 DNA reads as TGTGCCAGCAGCGTAGCACGCTCTGGGGCCAACGTCCTGACTTTC.